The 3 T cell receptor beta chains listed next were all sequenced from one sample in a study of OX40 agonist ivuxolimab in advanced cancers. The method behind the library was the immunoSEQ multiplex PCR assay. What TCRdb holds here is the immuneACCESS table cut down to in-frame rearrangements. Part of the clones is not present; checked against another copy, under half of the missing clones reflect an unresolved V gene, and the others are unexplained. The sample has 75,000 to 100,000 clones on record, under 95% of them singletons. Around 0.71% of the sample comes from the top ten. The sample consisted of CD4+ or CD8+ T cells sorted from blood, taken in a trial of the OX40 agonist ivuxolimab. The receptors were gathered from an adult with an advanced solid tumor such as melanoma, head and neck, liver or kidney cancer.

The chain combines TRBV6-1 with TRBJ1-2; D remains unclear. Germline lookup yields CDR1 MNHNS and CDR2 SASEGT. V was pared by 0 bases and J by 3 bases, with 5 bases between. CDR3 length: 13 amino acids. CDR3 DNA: TGTGCCAGCAGTGAAGCAGGAGACTATGGCTACACCTTC. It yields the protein CASSEAGDYGYTF.

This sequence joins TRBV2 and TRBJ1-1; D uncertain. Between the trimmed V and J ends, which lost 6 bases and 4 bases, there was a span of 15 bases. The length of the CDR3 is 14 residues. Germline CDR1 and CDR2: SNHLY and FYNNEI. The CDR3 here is CASRARYEGTEAFF. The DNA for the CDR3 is TGTGCCAGCAGGGCCCGGTACGAGGGCACTGAAGCTTTCTTT.

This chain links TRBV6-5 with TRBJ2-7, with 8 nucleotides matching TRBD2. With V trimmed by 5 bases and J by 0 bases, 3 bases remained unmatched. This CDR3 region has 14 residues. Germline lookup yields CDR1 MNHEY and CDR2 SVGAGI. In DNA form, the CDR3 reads TGTGCCAGCAGTGATAGCGGGACCTCCTACGAGCAGTACTTC. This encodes CASSDSGTSYEQYF.